This entry lists 17 T cell receptor beta chains sequenced from one sample in a study of T cells after yellow fever vaccination. TCRdb used MiXCR to reprocess the 5' RACE reads, holding one entry per CDR3 protein. Of 500,000 to 650,000 distinct CDR3 sequences in the sample, approximately 12% were seen once. The sequenced sample was PBMCs, obtained on the day of the yellow fever booster vaccination. Receptors originate from a man aged 30 to 39 who received the YFV17D yellow fever vaccine.

This clonotype came up a few times. The CDR3 spells CASSMGQGGSYTDTQYF. The CDR3 DNA reads as TGTGCCAGCAGCATGGGACAGGGGGGATCCTACACAGATACGCAGTATTTT. The chain employs TRBV5-5 and TRBJ2-3, with TRBD1 identical over 11 bases. The germline CDR1 and CDR2 sequences are SGHKS and YYEKEE (reference sequence). J was trimmed by 2 bases and V by 4 bases; bases with no gene match: 9. The CDR3 contains 17 residues.

This clonotype was observed a handful of times. The chain is built from TRBV7-2 and TRBJ2-3; D is tentatively TRBD1 or TRBD2 (5 bases each). The germline V and J ends were trimmed by 1 base and 4 bases, with 15 bases remaining between them. This CDR3 comprises 16 residues. Germline CDR1 SGHTA, CDR2 FQGNSA. CDR3 protein: CASSLEEGFPPDTQYF. The CDR3 coding sequence is TGTGCCAGCAGCTTAGAAGAGGGGTTCCCCCCAGATACGCAGTATTTT.

The CDR3 nucleotides read TGTGCCAGCAGCCAAGATAGTCTAGCACTAAGCTCCTACAATGAGCAGTTCTTC. Translation: CASSQDSLALSSYNEQFF. The rearrangement uses TRBV3-1 and TRBJ2-1; TRBD2 is a possible D gene (5 bases). Germline-derived CDR1 and CDR2 are LGHDT and YNNKEL (reference sequence). Between the trimmed V and J ends, which lost 0 bases and 0 bases, there was a span of 15 bases. The CDR3 consists of 18 residues.

This chain connects TRBV28 to TRBJ2-3, with 13 bases identical to TRBD2. The CDR3 consists of 16 residues. V shed 10 bases, J shed 2 bases, and the junction held 9 bases outside the gene matches. Looked up from germline, CDR1 is MDHEN and CDR2 is SYDVKM. The CDR3 reads CATGTSGAVATDTQYF. The CDR3 DNA follows: TGTGCCACCGGGACTAGCGGGGCAGTAGCCACAGATACGCAGTATTTT.

The chain employs TRBV12-3 or TRBV12-4 and TRBJ2-3, with 12 bases that match TRBD2. The CDR3 covers 18 residues. J lost 0 bases, V lost 11 bases, and 15 bases had no gene match. The CDR3, as DNA: TGTGCCCTCAGTTTCCGGACTAGCGGGAAGACTAGCACAGATACGCAGTATTTT. Its translation: CALSFRTSGKTSTDTQYF.

This clonotype was detected only a few times. The chain has TRBV19 and TRBJ2-7, with D tentatively TRBD1 or TRBD2 (5 bases each). V was trimmed by 6 bases and J by 3 bases, leaving 15 bases between them. The CDR3 length is 14 residues. Germline CDR1 and CDR2: LNHDA and SQIVND (reference sequence). The CDR3 is CASSPPGTYYEQYF. CDR3 bases: TGTGCCAGTAGCCCGCCCGGGACGTACTACGAGCAGTACTTC.

This clonotype was counted between two and nine times. The chain joins TRBV5-1 to TRBJ2-7, with D perhaps TRBD1 or TRBD2 (5 bases each). This CDR3 has 13 residues. The germline V gene encodes CDR1 SGHRS and CDR2 YFSETQ. Trimming shortened V by 4 bases and J by 2 bases, and 10 bases separated the two germline ends. This CDR3 is CASSGGSAYEQYF. In DNA form, the CDR3 reads TGCGCCAGCAGCGGGGGATCGGCCTACGAGCAGTACTTC.

This clonotype occurred a few times. V usage is TRBV5-1 and J usage is TRBJ1-6; weak D call: TRBD1 (5 bases). Germline V gene lookup returns CDR1 SGHRS and CDR2 YFSETQ. V lost 1 base to trimming and J lost 8 bases, with 10 bases between them. The length of the CDR3 is 14 residues. The CDR3 coding sequence is TGCGCCAGCAGCTTGTCAGGGTGGGATTCACCCCTCCACTTT. As protein: CASSLSGWDSPLHF. Filled out from reference TRBV5-1 and TRBJ1-6, the complete variable domain reads KAGVTQTPRYLIKTRGQQVTLSCSPISGHRSVSWYQQTPGQGLQFLFEYFSETQRNKGNFPGRFSGRQFSNSRSEMNVSTLELGDSALYLCASSLSGWDSPLHFGNGTRLTVT.

This clonotype was picked up many times. The genes are TRBV5-5 and TRBJ1-4; D is unresolved. Looked up from germline, CDR1 is SGHKS and CDR2 is YYEKEE (reference sequence). The CDR3 spans 13 residues. The ends were cut back, 1 base at V and 4 bases at J, with 5 bases in the middle. The CDR3 DNA is TGTGCCAGCAGCTTGCGGGGTAATGAAAAACTGTTTTTT. Translated, it gives CASSLRGNEKLFF.

The chain joins TRBV10-3 to TRBJ2-1; TRBD2 agrees at 8 bases. Germline CDR1 is ENHRY and CDR2 is SYGVKD. The V and J ends lost 2 bases and 8 bases, in that order; junction bases with no gene match: 11. There are 16 residues in the CDR3. The DNA of the CDR3 is TGTGCCATCAGTGAGGCTGCGGGAGGCCGAGTCCATGAGCAGTTCTTC. Encoded protein: CAISEAAGGRVHEQFF.

The chain couples TRBV13 to TRBJ2-7, with TRBD2 matching 13 bases. V dropped 5 bases and J dropped 5; count of bases not matched to a gene: 6. The CDR3 totals 15 residues. CDR1 is PRHDT and CDR2 is FYEKMQ in the germline V gene (reference sequence). This CDR3 is CASSPRTSGSHEQYF. The CDR3 region has the DNA TGTGCCAGCAGCCCCAGGACTAGCGGGAGCCACGAGCAGTACTTC.

This clonotype was picked up a small number of times. V and J are TRBV7-6 and TRBJ2-1; D is undetermined. Trimming took 5 bases from V and 4 from J, leaving 15 bases between them. CDR3 length: 15 amino acids. Germline V gene lookup returns CDR1 SGHVS and CDR2 FNYEAQ. This chain's CDR3 is CASSQGLLPYNEQFF. CDR3 in DNA: TGTGCCAGCAGCCAAGGCCTTCTACCGTACAATGAGCAGTTCTTC.

V usage is TRBV27 and J usage is TRBJ2-4; TRBD2 might be the D (6 bases). The CDR3 consists of 14 residues. V was pared by 1 base and J by 5 bases, with 9 bases between. Germline V CDR1 and CDR2: MNHEY, SMNVEV (reference sequence). The CDR3 coding sequence is TGTGCCAGCAGTTTATTGGGCGGGGAAAACATTCAGTACTTC. Amino acid sequence: CASSLLGGENIQYF.

The rearrangement uses TRBV5-1 and TRBJ2-7; unclear D gene. The CDR3 covers 14 residues. Deletions cut 0 bases from V and 4 bases from J, with 11 bases between. In germline, CDR1 is SGHRS, CDR2 YFSETQ. CDR3 DNA: TGCGCCAGCAGCTTGGGATCTATGGGGTACGAGCAGTACTTC. Residues: CASSLGSMGYEQYF.

There are many counts of this clonotype. V gene TRBV5-1 combines with J gene TRBJ2-1; D gene uncertain. The CDR3 runs to 12 residues. V was clipped by 0 bases and J by 6 bases, with 4 bases between them. The germline CDR1 and CDR2 sequences are SGHRS and YFSETQ. The CDR3 coding sequence is TGCGCCAGCAGCTTGGAAATCAATGAGCAGTTCTTC. Protein sequence: CASSLEINEQFF.

A few counts support this clonotype. This chain uses TRBV3-1 with TRBJ2-3; D possibly corresponds to TRBD2 (6 bases). The V gene lost 1 base and the J gene lost 4 bases, with 18 bases spanning the gap. The CDR3 runs 17 residues. Germline lookup yields CDR1 LGHDT and CDR2 YNNKEL (reference sequence). The CDR3 loop is CASSQGLVLFTSDTQYF. CDR3 in DNA: TGTGCCAGCAGCCAAGGACTAGTTCTTTTCACTTCAGATACGCAGTATTTT.

In this sample, this clonotype turned up a few times. This chain links TRBV20-1 with TRBJ2-7; 15 bases agree with TRBD2. V was clipped by 6 bases and J by 2 bases; unmatched bases: 8. CDR1 and CDR2 (germline): DFQATT, SNEGSKA (reference sequence). The CDR3 sequence is 16 residues long. The CDR3 loop is CSASGLAGGWAYEQYF. The CDR3 DNA reads as TGCAGTGCCTCGGGACTAGCGGGAGGTTGGGCCTACGAGCAGTACTTC.